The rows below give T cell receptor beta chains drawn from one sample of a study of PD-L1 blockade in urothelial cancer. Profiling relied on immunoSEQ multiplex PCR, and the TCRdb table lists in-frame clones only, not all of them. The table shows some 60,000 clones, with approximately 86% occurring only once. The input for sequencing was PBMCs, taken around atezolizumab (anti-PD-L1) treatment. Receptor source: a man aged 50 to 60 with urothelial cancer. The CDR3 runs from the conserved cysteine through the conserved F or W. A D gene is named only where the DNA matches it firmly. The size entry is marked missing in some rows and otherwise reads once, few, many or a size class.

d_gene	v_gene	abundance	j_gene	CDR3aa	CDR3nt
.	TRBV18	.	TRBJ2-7	CASQLTIRGADEQYF	TGTGCCAGCCAGCTAACCATCCGGGGGGCCGACGAGCAGTACTTC
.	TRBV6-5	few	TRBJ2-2	CASSFTGGLELFF	TGTGCCAGCAGTTTTACCGGGGGGCTGGAGCTGTTTTTT
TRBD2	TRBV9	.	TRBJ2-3	CASSVGTSGIVTDTQYF	TGTGCCAGCAGCGTAGGCACTAGCGGGATCGTGACAGATACGCAGTATTTT
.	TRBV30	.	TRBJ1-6	CAWSAHPDSPLHF	TGTGCCTGGAGTGCTCATCCAGATTCACCCCTCCACTTT
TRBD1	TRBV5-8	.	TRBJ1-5	CASRIAGQFNQPQHF	TGTGCCAGCAGGATAGCGGGACAGTTTAACCAGCCCCAGCATTTT
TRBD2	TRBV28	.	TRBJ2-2	CASSDQAGGIGELFF	TGTGCCAGCAGCGATCAAGCGGGAGGGATCGGGGAGCTGTTTTTT
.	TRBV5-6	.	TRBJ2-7	CASSLAIGGTYEQYF	TGTGCCAGCAGCTTGGCCATCGGCGGAACCTACGAGCAGTACTTC
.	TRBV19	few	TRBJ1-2	CASSMRVGNRGDYGYTF	TGTGCCAGTAGTATGCGGGTAGGGAATAGAGGAGACTATGGCTACACCTTC
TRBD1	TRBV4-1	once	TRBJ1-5	CASSQATGSSNQPQHF	TGCGCCAGCAGCCAGGCGACAGGGTCTAGCAATCAGCCCCAGCATTTT
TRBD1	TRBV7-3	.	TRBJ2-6	CASSSDRSLSGGANVLTF	TGTGCCAGCAGCTCGGACAGGAGTCTAAGCGGTGGGGCCAACGTCCTGACTTTC
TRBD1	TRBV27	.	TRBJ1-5	CASSPGTGRPNSNQPQHF	TGTGCCAGCAGTCCGGGGACAGGCCGCCCTAATAGCAATCAGCCCCAGCATTTT
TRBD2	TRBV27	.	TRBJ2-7	CASSFGLAGQYEQYF	TGTGCCAGCAGTTTTGGCCTAGCGGGCCAGTACGAGCAGTACTTC
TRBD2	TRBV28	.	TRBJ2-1	CASRVAGGLNEQFF	TGTGCCAGCAGAGTAGCGGGAGGACTAAATGAGCAGTTCTTC
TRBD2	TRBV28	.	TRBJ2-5	CATQGLAGSYQETQYF	TGTGCCACCCAGGGACTAGCGGGTTCCTACCAAGAGACCCAGTACTTC
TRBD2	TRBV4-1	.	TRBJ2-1	CASRTKIAGGPFYEQFF	TGCGCCAGCCGAACCAAGATAGCGGGAGGGCCCTTTTATGAGCAGTTCTTC
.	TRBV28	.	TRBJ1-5	CASSLTPGQHGSNQPQHF	TGTGCCAGCAGTTTAACGCCAGGGCAGCATGGGTCCAATCAGCCCCAGCATTTT
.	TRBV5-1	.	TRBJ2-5	CAISGGETQYF	TGCGCCATTAGCGGAGGGGAGACCCAGTACTTC
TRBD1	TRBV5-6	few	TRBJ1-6	CASSPQPPGQNYNSPLHF	TGTGCCAGCAGCCCACAGCCGCCGGGACAGAACTATAATTCACCCCTCCACTTT
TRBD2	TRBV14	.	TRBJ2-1	CASSPSGSFYEQFF	TGTGCCAGCAGCCCTAGCGGGAGCTTCTATGAGCAGTTCTTC
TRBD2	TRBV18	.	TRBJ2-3	CASSPAGVRRVDTQYF	TGTGCCAGCTCACCAGCGGGGGTTCGGCGCGTAGATACGCAGTATTTT
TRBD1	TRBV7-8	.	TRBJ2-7	CASSLATGQGAIEQYF	TGTGCCAGCAGCTTAGCTACCGGACAGGGGGCTATCGAGCAGTACTTC
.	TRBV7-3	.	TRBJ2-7	CASSPSHGVGYEQYF	TGTGCCAGCAGCCCATCCCACGGGGTGGGATACGAGCAGTACTTC
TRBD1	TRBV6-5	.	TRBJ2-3	CASRGQGNTDTQYF	TGTGCCAGCAGGGGACAGGGGAACACAGATACGCAGTATTTT
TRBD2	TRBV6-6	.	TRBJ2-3	CASAGASGSSTDTQYF	TGTGCCAGCGCGGGGGCTAGCGGGAGCTCCACAGATACGCAGTATTTT
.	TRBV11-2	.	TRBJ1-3	CASSSRQESSGNTIYF	TGTGCCAGCAGCTCGAGACAGGAAAGTTCTGGAAACACCATATATTTT
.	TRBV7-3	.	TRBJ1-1	CASSLLGGGTEAFF	TGTGCCAGCAGCTTACTGGGTGGGGGGACTGAAGCTTTCTTT
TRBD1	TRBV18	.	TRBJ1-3	CASSPHYRGPGNTIYF	TGTGCCAGCTCACCGCACTACAGGGGGCCTGGAAACACCATATATTTT
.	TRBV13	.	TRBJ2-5	CASSSTAQETQYF	TGTGCCAGCAGCTCGACAGCCCAAGAGACCCAGTACTTC
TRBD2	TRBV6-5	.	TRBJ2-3	CASSPLALSTDTQYF	TGTGCCAGCAGTCCACTAGCGCTCAGCACAGATACGCAGTATTTT
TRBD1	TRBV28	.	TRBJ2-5	CASSFAQGGVETQYF	TGTGCCAGCAGTTTCGCACAGGGGGGTGTAGAGACCCAGTACTTC
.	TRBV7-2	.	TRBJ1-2	CASRMEGGGYGYTF	TGTGCCAGCAGGATGGAGGGAGGAGGCTATGGCTACACCTTC
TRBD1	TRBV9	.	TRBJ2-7	CASSRFDRAGYEQYF	TGTGCCAGCAGCCGCTTCGACAGGGCTGGCTACGAGCAGTACTTC
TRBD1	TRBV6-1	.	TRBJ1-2	CASSETGGIGYTF	TGTGCCAGCAGTGAAACAGGGGGGATAGGCTACACCTTC
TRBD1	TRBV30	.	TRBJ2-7	CAWERGQGSYEQYF	TGTGCCTGGGAAAGAGGACAGGGCTCCTACGAGCAGTACTTC
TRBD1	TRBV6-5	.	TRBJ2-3	CASSYRQGGTDTQYF	TGTGCCAGCAGTTACCGACAGGGGGGCACAGATACGCAGTATTTT
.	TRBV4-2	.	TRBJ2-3	CASSQQGFTDTQYF	TGTGCCAGCAGCCAGCAGGGTTTCACAGATACGCAGTATTTT
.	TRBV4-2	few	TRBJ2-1	CASRVGGELSNEQFF	TGTGCCAGCAGAGTCGGAGGGGAGTTGAGCAATGAGCAGTTCTTC
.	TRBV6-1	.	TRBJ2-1	CASSDPGGSSYNEQFF	TGTGCCAGCAGTGATCCAGGGGGGAGCTCCTACAATGAGCAGTTCTTC
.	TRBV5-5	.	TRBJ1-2	CASSLRDGSYGYTF	TGTGCCAGCAGCTTGCGTGACGGGAGCTATGGCTACACCTTC
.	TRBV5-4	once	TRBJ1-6	CASSLEGSYNSPLHF	TGTGCCAGCAGCTTGGAGGGGTCCTATAATTCACCCCTCCACTTT
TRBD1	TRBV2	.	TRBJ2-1	CASRGTGAVDEQFF	TGTGCCAGCAGGGGGACAGGGGCAGTAGATGAGCAGTTCTTC
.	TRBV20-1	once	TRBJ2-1	CSARPFNEQFF	TGCAGTGCTAGACCGTTCAATGAGCAGTTCTTC
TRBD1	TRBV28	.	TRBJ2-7	CASSHSGTGEQYF	TGTGCCAGCAGTCACTCTGGGACAGGCGAGCAGTACTTC
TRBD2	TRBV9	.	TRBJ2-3	CASSVVLAGGADTQYF	TGTGCCAGCAGCGTAGTATTAGCGGGAGGCGCGGATACGCAGTATTTT